This is a list of T cell receptor beta chains from one sample in a study of T cell responses to AZD1222 COVID-19 vaccine. Profiled with immunoSEQ multiplex PCR; TCRdb holds only in-frame clones, not every one. The sample includes under 200,000 clones, more than 75% seen only once; the top ten take about 24%. Sequenced here: peripheral blood, sampled 28 days after the second AZD1222 dose. The source is an adult who received the AZD1222 COVID-19 vaccine. CDR3s include the opening cysteine and the closing phenylalanine or tryptophan. A D gene is named only where the DNA matches it firmly. Not all rows give a size; the values are once, few, many and, for expanded clones, a class.

D gene	V gene	J gene	clone size	CDR3 DNA	CDR3 protein
-	TRBV7-3	TRBJ2-1	once	TGTGCCAGCAGCTTGTGGCACAGAGAAAACAATGAGCAGTTCTTC	CASSLWHRENNEQFF
-	TRBV6-6	TRBJ2-3	-	TGTGCCAGCAGTTATAATGAGGGACCGGGGACAGATACGCAGTATTTT	CASSYNEGPGTDTQYF
-	TRBV24-1	TRBJ2-6	-	TGTGCCACCCAAAACGGCGGCGGGGCCAACGTCCTGACTTTC	CATQNGGGANVLTF
-	TRBV7-9	TRBJ1-1	-	TGTGCCAGCAGCTTAGGGGTGATTACTGAAGCTTTCTTT	CASSLGVITEAFF
-	TRBV4-3	TRBJ1-1	-	TGCGCCAGCAGCCAAGAGCCCCAGGGGCGGGTTGGTGAAGCTTTCTTT	CASSQEPQGRVGEAFF
-	TRBV28	TRBJ1-5	-	TGTGCCAGCCTACTAGCGGGCGGGCAGCCCCAGCATTTT	CASLLAGGQPQHF
TRBD2	TRBV2	TRBJ2-1	-	TGTGCCAGTAATGGACTAGCGGGAGATTACAATGAGCAGTTCTTC	CASNGLAGDYNEQFF
TRBD2	TRBV6-5	TRBJ2-3	-	TGTGCCAGCAGGGGGGGGACTAGCACAGATACGCAGTATTTT	CASRGGTSTDTQYF
-	TRBV30	TRBJ1-2	-	TGTGCCTGGAGTGGACCTATCATGTACTATGGCTACACCTTC	CAWSGPIMYYGYTF
TRBD1	TRBV18	TRBJ1-2	once	TGTGCCAGCTCACCACTGAGGACAGGAGCAGCTCCGAGCGGCTATGGCTACACCTTC	CASSPLRTGAAPSGYGYTF
-	TRBV19	TRBJ2-7	-	TGTGCCAGTAGTATCTCTACCAACGAGCAGTACTTC	CASSISTNEQYF
-	TRBV28	TRBJ1-1	-	TGTGCCAGCAGTCGAGACCCGAACACTGAAGCTTTCTTT	CASSRDPNTEAFF
-	TRBV4-3	TRBJ2-5	-	TGCGCCAGCAGCCAAGCATCAAGGGACGGGACCCAGTACTTC	CASSQASRDGTQYF
TRBD1	TRBV7-9	TRBJ2-7	-	TGTGCCAGCAGCGGTGGGGGACAGGGGTCCTACGAGCAGTACTTC	CASSGGGQGSYEQYF
-	TRBV21-1	TRBJ1-1	once	TGTGCCAGCAGCCCCAGGGGGGGCGTTAACACTGAAGCTTTCTTT	CASSPRGGVNTEAFF